This TCR beta chain was sequenced during a study of T-cell reconstitution after alpha-beta-depleted transplantation in children. Study-level points and caveats: Certain patients had high TCRbeta diversity at day 60, and it came from recipient T cells and thymic progenitors that survived. Two months or so post-transplant, alpha-beta T cells reportedly derived from several hundred expanded graft clones. Newly produced T cells mostly accounted for T-cell counts and diversity one year post-transplant.

V shed 2 bases and J shed 7 bases, with 12 bases lying between them. The CDR3 runs to 13 residues. Germline CDR1 and CDR2: SEHNR and FQNEAQ (reference sequence). The TCRbeta library incorporated unique molecular identifiers. TCRdb independently ran MiXCR on the PCR reads; one entry per CDR3 protein. The data hold around 300,000 distinct CDR3 sequences, with about a quarter observed a single time. This clonotype was observed a few times. No antigen is known for it. The input for sequencing was PBMCs, mostly from graft donor cells, taken 180 days after TCRalphabeta/CD19-depleted stem cell transplant. The genes are TRBV7-9 and TRBJ2-7; possible D gene TRBD1, 5 bases. The source is a male patient aged 10-17 years who had a stem cell transplant for acute lymphoblastic leukemia, so the T cells may come from the graft donor. DNA for the CDR3: TGTGCCAGCAGCTTAACTGTCAGGGCAGAGCAGTACTTC. Its protein product is CASSLTVRAEQYF.